These 30 T cell receptor beta chains were all obtained from the same sample, sequenced in a study of molecular identifiers for immune sequencing clone quantification. TCRdb passed the PCR reads through MiXCR, listing each CDR3 protein once. The data show approximately 630,000 distinct CDR3 sequences, about 25% seen once. The sample comprised naive CD8+ T cells from blood, with Jurkat cell RNA spiked in. Documented subset: FACS-sorted CD8+CD4-CCR7+CD45RA+ naive T cells. The receptors come from a human donor in good health. Some libraries in this study had Jurkat cell RNA spiked in.

V is TRBV28 and J is TRBJ2-7; 10 nucleotides align to TRBD1. Per the germline V gene, CDR1 is MDHEN and CDR2 is SYDVKM. With 4 bases clipped from V and 2 bases from J, the junction kept 14 bases outside the gene matches. The CDR3 length is 18 residues. The CDR3 nucleotides are TGTGCCAGCAGTTCCCGGACAGGGGGATATCGTAGCCCCTACGAGCAGTACTTC. As protein: CASSSRTGGYRSPYEQYF.

The gene calls are TRBV7-9 and TRBJ2-2; D not certain. CDR1 and CDR2 from the germline V gene are SEHNR and FQNEAQ (reference sequence). The CDR3 sequence is 15 residues long. V lost 11 bases and J lost 6, with 22 bases in between. The CDR3, as DNA: TGTGCCTCCGGGCATGGCACCCTCAACCCCGGGGAGCTGTTTTTT. Its translation is CASGHGTLNPGELFF. Combining the CDR3 with reference TRBV7-9 and TRBJ2-2 gives the whole variable domain DTGVSQNPRHKITKRGQNVTFRCDPISEHNRLYWYRQTLGQGPEFLTYFQNEAQLEKSRLLSDRFSAERPKGSFSTLEIQRTEQGDSAMYLCASGHGTLNPGELFFGEGSRLTVL.

This clonotype was detected only a few times. The J gene is TRBJ2-7, the V gene TRBV20-1; 7 bases align to TRBD2. The trim removed 0 bases at V and 2 bases at J, leaving 10 bases unmatched. The CDR3 runs to 16 residues. Germline CDR1 and CDR2: DFQATT and SNEGSKA (reference sequence). DNA of the CDR3: TGCAGTGCTAGAGATGTTTCGGGCGGGAGACCCTACGAGCAGTACTTC. As protein: CSARDVSGGRPYEQYF.

The table lists this clonotype with many counts. The genes are TRBV20-1 and TRBJ2-3; tentative D call: TRBD2 (6 bases). Germline V gene data show CDR1 as DFQATT and CDR2 as SNEGSKA (reference sequence). Trimming cost V 2 bases and J 0 bases, with 15 bases left between them. The CDR3 covers 16 residues. CDR3 DNA: TGCAGTGCTAGACCGCTTCTAGCGACTAGCACAGATACGCAGTATTTT. As protein: CSARPLLATSTDTQYF.

Of note for this clonotype: One base away lies a much larger clone, so this may be a sequencing read error. The J gene is TRBJ2-3, the V gene TRBV4-2, with D possibly matching TRBD2 (5 bases). The CDR3 covers 14 residues. The germline CDR1 and CDR2 sequences are LGHNA and YNFKEQ. V was clipped by 4 bases and J by 4 bases, with 12 bases between them. CDR3 sequence (DNA): TGTGCCAGCAGCCGTGAGGGCGGCCCAGATACGCAGTATTTT. As protein: CASSREGGPDTQYF.

This rearrangement joins TRBV30 to TRBJ2-7, with 8 bases matching TRBD1. V was pared by 0 bases and J by 7 bases, with 5 bases of the junction left unmatched. Germline V lookup: CDR1 GTSNPN, CDR2 SVGIG (reference sequence). The CDR3 loop spans 13 amino acids. The CDR3 loop is CAWSVLTGGEQYF. As DNA, the CDR3 is TGTGCCTGGAGTGTACTAACAGGGGGGGAGCAGTACTTC.

This clonotype was seen a handful of times. The CDR3: CASSLSAGAGGELFF. The CDR3 DNA reads as TGCGCCAGCAGCCTTTCAGCGGGGGCGGGCGGGGAGCTGTTTTTT. V usage is TRBV4-1 and J usage is TRBJ2-2, with 8 bases aligning to TRBD2. V lost 4 bases, J lost 7 bases, and 8 bases stayed unmatched. This CDR3 region has 15 residues. The V gene's germline CDR1 is MGHRA and CDR2 YSYEKL.

This clonotype turned up a few times. The rearrangement uses TRBV20-1 and TRBJ1-1; no clear D. The germline CDR1 and CDR2 sequences are DFQATT and SNEGSKA (reference sequence). The germline V and J ends were trimmed by 1 base and 1 base, with 13 bases remaining between them. The CDR3 consists of 15 residues. CDR3: CSARVANLENTEAFF. The CDR3 DNA follows: TGCAGTGCTAGAGTGGCTAACCTCGAGAACACTGAAGCTTTCTTT.

This clonotype was picked up many times. The chain combines TRBV2 with TRBJ2-7; perhaps TRBD1 as D (5 bases). Trimming pared 6 bases from V and 1 base from J, leaving 7 bases between. The CDR3 has 12 residues. Germline V lookup: CDR1 SNHLY, CDR2 FYNNEI. The CDR3 DNA follows: TGTGCCAGCAGGCCAGGGTCCTACGAGCAGTACTTC. Residues: CASRPGSYEQYF.

Ten or more counts support this clonotype. This CDR3 reads CASSPFENIQYF. In DNA, the CDR3 is TGTGCCAGCAGTCCATTCGAGAACATTCAGTACTTC. The rearrangement uses TRBV28 and TRBJ2-4; D is uncertain. Per the germline V gene, CDR1 is MDHEN and CDR2 is SYDVKM. The CDR3 contains 12 residues. Deletions cut 5 bases from V and 7 bases from J, with 9 bases between.

The chain couples TRBV6-2 or TRBV6-3 to TRBJ2-7; 8 bases fit TRBD1. Looked up from germline, CDR1 is MNHEY and CDR2 is SVGEGT. There are 16 residues in the CDR3. V shed 0 bases and J 3 bases; nucleotides not matched to a gene: 7. CDR3 region: CASSYSTGTGFYEQYF. CDR3 coding DNA: TGTGCCAGCAGTTACTCTACCGGGACAGGATTCTACGAGCAGTACTTC.

V usage is TRBV30 and J usage is TRBJ1-1; the D is unclear. Per germline, CDR1 GTSNPN and CDR2 SVGIG (reference sequence). This CDR3 region has 12 residues. V lost 5 bases and J 4 bases, leaving 11 bases between the germline ends. CDR3 amino acids: CAWGPVGTEAFF. Written as DNA, the CDR3 is TGTGCCTGGGGTCCCGTTGGCACTGAAGCTTTCTTT.

This clonotype occurred a few times. This may be a read error: a much more frequent sequence differs by one nucleotide. This chain connects TRBV29-1 to TRBJ1-1; D not resolved. With 3 bases removed from V and 0 bases from J, the gap between germline ends came to 32 bases. The CDR3 is 21 residues long. Germline CDR1 reads SQVTM; CDR2 reads ANQGSEA. The CDR3, as DNA: TGCAGCGTTGACCACACCGCGGGCCTAGGTCGAAAGGGAGACATGAACACTGAAGCTTTCTTT. Its translation: CSVDHTAGLGRKGDMNTEAFF.

This clonotype was observed many times. This sequence joins TRBV5-4 and TRBJ2-7; perhaps D is TRBD1 or TRBD2 (6 bases each). Germline V gene lookup returns CDR1 SGHNT and CDR2 YYREEE (reference sequence). Deletions cut 3 bases from V and 5 bases from J, with 15 bases between. This CDR3 has 14 residues. The CDR3 protein is CASSSGATWNEQYF. The DNA for the CDR3 is TGTGCCAGCAGCTCGGGGGCCACTTGGAACGAGCAGTACTTC.

This clonotype was recorded at least ten times. The chain is built from TRBV10-3 and TRBJ2-2; the match to TRBD1 covers 9 bases. Germline CDR1 reads ENHRY; CDR2 reads SYGVKD. V lost 8 bases, J lost 0 bases, and 7 bases stayed unmatched. This CDR3 has 16 amino acids. The CDR3 region is CAIWDRDGSNTGELFF. Written as DNA, the CDR3 is TGTGCCATCTGGGACAGGGATGGGTCGAACACCGGGGAGCTGTTTTTT.

This clonotype was counted many times. V and J are TRBV5-4 and TRBJ2-3; D might be TRBD1 or TRBD2, each matching 6 bases. CDR1 is SGHNT, CDR2 YYREEE, per germline (reference sequence). Trimming stripped 4 bases from V and 1 base from J, with 19 bases between. The length of the CDR3 is 17 residues. CDR3 nucleotides: TGTGCCAGCAGCCGCGGACCAGGGGACTGGGGCACAGATACGCAGTATTTT. It yields the protein CASSRGPGDWGTDTQYF.

There are many counts of this clonotype. The chain combines TRBV4-1 with TRBJ2-3; TRBD1 agrees at 12 bases. Germline V CDR1 and CDR2: MGHRA, YSYEKL. The CDR3 consists of 16 residues. Unmatched junction bases numbered 5, after V lost 3 bases and J lost 4 bases. The CDR3 coding sequence is TGCGCCAGCAGCCACCCGGGACAGGGGGCTTCAGATACGCAGTATTTT. Its translation is CASSHPGQGASDTQYF.

Only a few counts were recorded for this clonotype. The rearrangement links TRBV27 to TRBJ2-7; TRBD1 matches at 7 bases. In germline, CDR1 is MNHEY, CDR2 SMNVEV (reference sequence). The CDR3 spans 12 residues. The CDR3 DNA reads as TGTGCGACGGGACAGTGGAGCTACGAGCAGTACTTC. Translating gives CATGQWSYEQYF.

With regard to this clonotype: The junction does not match germline at one end; this may be a read error. The V and J genes are TRBV29-1 and TRBJ1-4; D is possibly TRBD1 (6 bases). Germline V gene sequence: CDR1 SQVTM, CDR2 ANQGSEA. This CDR3 has 20 amino acids. CDR3 loop: CSVVNKPGQAHYLANEKLSF. The DNA for the CDR3 is TGCAGCGTTGTAAATAAACCGGGACAAGCACACTATTTAGCTAATGAAAAACTGTCTTTT.

As for this clonotype: A much larger clone differs by one base, so this may be a read error. The chain joins TRBV28 to TRBJ2-2, with D unclear. This CDR3 spans 14 amino acids. The germline V gene encodes CDR1 MDHEN and CDR2 SYDVKM. The CDR3 spells CARSFPYLGGELFF. The CDR3 DNA is TGTGCCAGAAGTTTTCCTTATTTGGGCGGGGAGCTGTTTTTT.

This clonotype was picked up a small number of times. The V and J genes are TRBV27 and TRBJ1-1; D gene unclear. V dropped 0 bases and J dropped 0 bases, with 8 bases sitting between them. The CDR3 consists of 15 residues. Germline V gene data show CDR1 as MNHEY and CDR2 as SMNVEV (reference sequence). This CDR3 is CASSLSPGMNTEAFF. The DNA for the CDR3 is TGTGCCAGCAGTTTATCCCCTGGGATGAACACTGAAGCTTTCTTT.

A word on this clonotype: Given a much more abundant clone one base away, this may be a read error. The V call is TRBV6-2 or TRBV6-3, the J call TRBJ2-5, with D tentatively TRBD2 (5 bases). Looked up from germline, CDR1 is MNHEY and CDR2 is SVGEGT. The germline V and J ends were trimmed by 2 bases and 4 bases, with 8 bases remaining between them. This CDR3 has 13 amino acids. The CDR3 here is CASSYLATETQYF. The DNA for the CDR3 is TGTGCCAGCAGTTACCTAGCAACAGAGACCCAGTACTTC.

Ten or more counts support this clonotype. The V and J genes are TRBV9 and TRBJ2-7; TRBD1 is a possible D gene (6 bases). Looked up from germline, CDR1 is SGDLS and CDR2 is YYNGEE. CDR3 size: 15 residues. V was pared by 4 bases and J by 1 base, with 15 bases between. CDR3: CASSPTLQGSYEQYF. The CDR3 bases are TGTGCCAGCAGCCCAACATTACAGGGTTCCTACGAGCAGTACTTC.

The table lists this clonotype with a few counts. The chain couples TRBV4-1 to TRBJ2-5; possibly TRBD2 for D (6 bases). CDR1 and CDR2 from the germline V gene are MGHRA and YSYEKL. The V end was cut by 4 bases, the J end by 2 bases, with 14 bases between. The CDR3 spans 15 residues. In DNA form, the CDR3 reads TGCGCCAGCAGCCCCGGGGTAGCGGTTCAAGAGACCCAGTACTTC. Encoded protein: CASSPGVAVQETQYF.

The V gene is TRBV7-2, the J gene TRBJ2-2; 12 positions match TRBD2. This CDR3 is 20 amino acids long. Germline trimming cut 7 bases from V and 3 bases from J; bases unmatched to any gene: 18. Germline CDR1 is SGHTA and CDR2 is FQGNSA. CDR3 DNA sequence: TGTGCCAGCACCAGGACTAGCGGGAACCTTTTTCAGTTTGACACCGGGGAGCTGTTTTTT. As protein: CASTRTSGNLFQFDTGELFF.

The chain links TRBV6-2 or TRBV6-3 to TRBJ2-2; D remains unclear. Germline V gives CDR1 MNHEY, CDR2 SVGEGT. The CDR3 totals 12 residues. The ends were cut back, 2 bases at V and 6 bases at J, with 4 bases in the middle. The CDR3, as DNA: TGTGCCAGCAGTTACACGCCCGGGGAGCTGTTTTTT. Translating gives CASSYTPGELFF.

There are a few counts of this clonotype. The V and J genes are TRBV19 and TRBJ1-5; the D gene is possibly TRBD1 (5 bases). The CDR3 is 15 residues long. With 3 bases removed from V and 3 bases from J, the gap between germline ends came to 12 bases. The germline V gene encodes CDR1 LNHDA and CDR2 SQIVND (reference sequence). CDR3 residues: CASSIFGADNQPQHF. The CDR3 DNA reads as TGTGCCAGTAGTATCTTCGGGGCAGACAATCAGCCCCAGCATTTT.

Comments on this clonotype: A much larger clone sits a single nucleotide away, making a read error possible. This chain joins TRBV6-2 or TRBV6-3 and TRBJ1-5; D is possibly TRBD1 (5 bases). The CDR3 runs to 16 residues. From germline, CDR1 is MNHEY and CDR2 SVGEGT. The V end was cut by 6 bases, the J end by 5 bases, with 20 bases between. CDR3 region: CASRSGVSVDYQPQHF. DNA for the CDR3: TGTGCCAGCAGATCGGGGGTAAGCGTTGACTATCAGCCCCAGCATTTT.

Ten or more counts support this clonotype. The V call is TRBV14, the J call TRBJ2-7; weak D call: TRBD2 (6 bases). Germline V gives CDR1 SGHDN, CDR2 FVKESK. This CDR3 is 13 amino acids long. Trimming removed 4 bases from V and 3 bases from J, with 10 bases in between. The CDR3 region has the DNA TGTGCCAGCAGCCCGCTGGGGGGCTACGAGCAGTACTTC. Encoded protein: CASSPLGGYEQYF.

The chain employs TRBV27 and TRBJ1-1; 8 bases are shared with TRBD1. The trim removed 6 bases at V and 4 bases at J, leaving 7 bases unmatched. The length of the CDR3 is 14 residues. The germline V gene encodes CDR1 MNHEY and CDR2 SMNVEV (reference sequence). The CDR3 DNA reads as TGTGCCAGCAGAGACACAGGGGGTGTCACTGAAGCTTTCTTT. As protein: CASRDTGGVTEAFF.